Shown below are 3 T cell receptor beta chains from a single sample sequenced in a study of blood T cell repertoires in COVID-19. Sequencing used immunoSEQ multiplex PCR; TCRdb keeps in-frame clones, though not all of them. Among 72,000 or so clones listed, 82% were seen once. Specimen: peripheral blood. Source of these receptors: a man older than 75 with active COVID-19.

The rearrangement links TRBV5-1 to TRBJ2-5; tentative D call: TRBD1 (5 bases). Germline CDR1 SGHRS, CDR2 YFSETQ. V lost 2 bases and J 4 bases, leaving 9 bases between the germline ends. This CDR3 is built from 13 residues. CDR3 region: CASSFQGSETQYF. The CDR3 DNA sequence: TGCGCCAGCAGCTTTCAGGGTTCAGAGACCCAGTACTTC.

This sequence joins TRBV5-8 and TRBJ2-4; D ambiguous. This CDR3 spans 16 amino acids. The germline CDR1 and CDR2 sequences are SGHTS and YDEGEE. The ends were cut back, 0 bases at V and 0 bases at J, with 10 bases in the middle. The CDR3 DNA reads TGTGCCAGCAGCTTGGGCCAGTTCTTAGCCAAAAACATTCAGTACTTC. Translation gives CASSLGQFLAKNIQYF.

The chain links TRBV9 to TRBJ1-2, with 7 bases that match TRBD1. The CDR3 is 13 residues long. Germline V gene data show CDR1 as SGDLS and CDR2 as YYNGEE. V gave up 3 bases and J gave up 8 bases; unmatched junction bases: 7. The CDR3 region is CASSGLGGRGYTF. Written as DNA, the CDR3 is TGTGCCAGCAGCGGATTAGGGGGCAGGGGCTACACCTTC.